Listed here are 10 T cell receptor beta chains from one sample, sequenced in a study of human T cells and chemical hapten exposure. Time point meaning: patch test 1, 2 weeks after DPC sensitization. As for treatment: therapeutic diphenylcyclopropenone sensitization with weekly scalp DPC. TCRdb reanalysed the RACE reads using MiXCR and keeps one entry per CDR3 protein. This table has 150,000 to 200,000 distinct CDR3 sequences, more than 14% appearing once. This specimen consisted of whole blood, obtained in connection with sensitization to the hapten diphenylcyclopropenone (DPC). All receptors derive from a woman in her 30s with alopecia areata. Some clones in this sample may be carry-over from other donors' samples.

The sample holds a few counts of this clonotype. The V call is TRBV9, the J call TRBJ1-6; no clear D gene. The CDR3 spans 17 residues. Germline lookup yields CDR1 SGDLS and CDR2 YYNGEE. The V gene lost 0 bases and the J gene lost 2 bases, with 12 bases spanning the gap. The CDR3 reads CASSVGEGGTYNSPLHF. The CDR3 DNA follows: TGTGCCAGCAGCGTAGGGGAGGGCGGCACCTATAATTCACCCCTCCACTTT.

This clonotype has a count of ten or more. The rearrangement links TRBV10-3 to TRBJ1-2; 8 bases fit TRBD1. This CDR3 is 14 amino acids long. Germline CDR1 and CDR2: ENHRY and SYGVKD. V shed 4 bases, J shed 4 bases, and the junction held 5 bases outside the gene matches. The CDR3 bases are TGTGCCATCAGTGGAGACAGGGGCGCCTATGGCTACACCTTC. It is translated as CAISGDRGAYGYTF.

The chain is built from TRBV5-8 and TRBJ1-5, with a tentative D call TRBD1 (5 bases). V lost 4 bases and J lost 4, with 18 bases in between. CDR3 length: 16 amino acids. Germline V lookup: CDR1 SGHTS, CDR2 YDEGEE. The CDR3 DNA sequence: TGTGCCAGCAGCAAGCTGGGGCCGGTTAGAAATCAGCCCCAGCATTTT. Amino acids: CASSKLGPVRNQPQHF.

This clonotype occurred a few times. The DNA for the CDR3 is TGCGCCAGCAGCTTGGTTTGGGGGCTGGGTGAAGCTTTCTTT. This encodes CASSLVWGLGEAFF. This rearrangement joins TRBV5-1 to TRBJ1-1; D might be TRBD1 (6 bases). The ends were cut back, 0 bases at V and 7 bases at J, with 13 bases in the middle. The CDR3 is 14 amino acids. Per germline, CDR1 SGHRS and CDR2 YFSETQ.

This rearrangement joins TRBV3-1 to TRBJ2-3; D perhaps matches TRBD2 (5 bases). The CDR3 runs 13 residues. Germline CDR1 LGHDT, CDR2 YNNKEL (reference sequence). Trimming removed 0 bases from V and 6 bases from J, with 7 bases in between. CDR3: CASSQERRDTQYF. The DNA for the CDR3 is TGTGCCAGCAGCCAAGAGAGGAGGGATACGCAGTATTTT.

This clonotype turned up a few times. The V call is TRBV10-1, the J call TRBJ1-6; D may be TRBD1 (5 bases). V lost 10 bases and J 0 bases, leaving 10 bases between the germline ends. The CDR3 has 14 amino acids. Germline V gene lookup returns CDR1 WNHNN and CDR2 SYGVQD (reference sequence). The CDR3 nucleotides read TGCGCCATCAGGGAGAGCTCCTATAATTCACCCCTCCACTTT. Translated, it gives CAIRESSYNSPLHF.

The V and J genes are TRBV28 and TRBJ1-1, with a tentative D call TRBD1 (6 bases). CDR1 is MDHEN, CDR2 SYDVKM, per germline. V was shortened by 7 bases and J by 7 bases, with 16 bases between the two germline ends. The CDR3 has 13 amino acids. CDR3: CASNQQGPIEAFF. CDR3 DNA sequence: TGTGCCAGCAACCAACAGGGTCCAATTGAAGCTTTCTTT.

This chain connects TRBV4-3 to TRBJ1-1; TRBD1 might be the D (6 bases). The CDR3 contains 17 residues. V was shortened by 2 bases and J by 4 bases, with 20 bases between the two germline ends. Per germline, CDR1 LGHNA and CDR2 YSLEER. The CDR3 region has the DNA TGCGCCAGCAGCCAAATGACAGGAAGCTGGGATGGCACTGAAGCTTTCTTT. Translated, it gives CASSQMTGSWDGTEAFF.

This clonotype was found many times. The chain couples TRBV27 to TRBJ2-4, with D possibly called TRBD1 or TRBD2 (5 bases each). This CDR3 comprises 16 residues. V dropped 10 bases and J dropped 7 bases, with 26 bases sitting between them. The germline gives CDR1 MNHEY, CDR2 SMNVEV (reference sequence). Here the CDR3 DNA reads TGTGCCACCTCCCCCTCCCGGGGCCGTCGAGGGAACATTCAGTACTTC. It encodes CATSPSRGRRGNIQYF.

The J gene is TRBJ2-1, the V gene TRBV5-6, with unresolved D. The CDR3 has 12 residues. Between the trimmed V and J ends, which lost 1 base and 8 bases, there was a span of 7 bases. CDR1 is SGHDT and CDR2 is YYEEEE in the germline V gene. The CDR3: CASSLIRDEQFF. The CDR3 DNA sequence: TGTGCCAGCAGCTTGATACGCGATGAGCAGTTCTTC.